This entry describes one T cell receptor beta chain. CDR1 and CDR2 from the germline V gene are SGHRS and YFSETQ. The V and J ends lost 1 base and 5 bases respectively, with 9 bases between them. The CDR3 is made up of 13 amino acids. This table comes from immunoSEQ multiplex PCR, and its TCRdb copy is limited to in-frame clones, with some not included. The data show about 94,000 clones, with approximately 87% seen just once and about 12% held by the top ten. These data are taken from a study of T cell responses to AZD1222 COVID-19 vaccine. The source was peripheral blood, collected 28 days after the second AZD1222 dose. The clonotype originates from an adult who received the AZD1222 COVID-19 vaccine. V and J are TRBV5-1 and TRBJ1-1; D not certain. This chain's CDR3 is CASSLRLRTEAFF. The CDR3 bases are TGCGCCAGCAGCTTGCGTTTGAGAACTGAAGCTTTCTTT.